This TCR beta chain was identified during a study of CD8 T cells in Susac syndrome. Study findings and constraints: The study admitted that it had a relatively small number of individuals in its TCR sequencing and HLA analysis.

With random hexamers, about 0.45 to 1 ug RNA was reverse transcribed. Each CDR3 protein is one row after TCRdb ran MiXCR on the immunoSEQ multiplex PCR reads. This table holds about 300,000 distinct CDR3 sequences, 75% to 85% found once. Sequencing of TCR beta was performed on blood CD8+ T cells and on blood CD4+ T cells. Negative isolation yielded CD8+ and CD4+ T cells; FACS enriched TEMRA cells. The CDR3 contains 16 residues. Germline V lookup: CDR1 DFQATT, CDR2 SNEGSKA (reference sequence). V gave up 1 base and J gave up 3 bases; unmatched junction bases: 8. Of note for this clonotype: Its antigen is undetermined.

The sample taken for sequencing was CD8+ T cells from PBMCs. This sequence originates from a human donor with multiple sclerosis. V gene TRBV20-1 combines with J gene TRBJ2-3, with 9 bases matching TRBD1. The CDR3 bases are TGCAGTGCTAGAGCCGGGACAGGGTTAGGGACAGATACGCAGTATTTT. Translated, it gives CSARAGTGLGTDTQYF.